The sequence of this T cell receptor (beta chain) was determined in a study of a mutant IDH1 vaccine in newly diagnosed glioma. Study-wide background: Most had both radiotherapy and temozolomide beforehand; others had only one. Study results and caveats: Among all patients, vaccine-induced immune responses occurred in around 93%.

Concerning this clone itself: No antigen is known for it.

The germline gives CDR1 SNHLY, CDR2 FYNNEI. The CDR3 is 15 residues long. V was cut by 5 bases and J by 0 bases, with 11 bases left in between. Time point meaning: week 11, during vaccination. Every single dose of the vaccine, 300 ug of mutant IDH1 20-mer peptide, came with topical imiquimod. Produced via immunoSEQ multiplex PCR; TCRdb's table is partial and in-frame only. Of under 150,000 clones in the sample, roughly nine tenths were seen once. This TCR was recovered from a woman in her 50s with glioma. Sequencing was performed on PBMCs, taken from a glioma patient whose treatment included an IDH1 peptide vaccine. The V gene is TRBV2, the J gene TRBJ2-1; D is ambiguous. CDR3 amino acids: CASSSFLSSYNEQFF. In nucleotides, the CDR3 is TGTGCCAGCAGTTCTTTTCTGAGCTCCTACAATGAGCAGTTCTTC.